The 24 T cell receptor beta chains in this list originate from one sample, sequenced in a study of response to subunit inactivated influenza vaccine (dated by TCRdb to 2016 to 2019). To prepare the library, RT-PCR was applied. The data were produced on an Illumina HiSeq 2500. In-frame beta chains were kept once TCRdb had trimmed the public reads at Q25 with fastp and called clones with MiXCR. Rows are unified per CDR3 protein, each entry keeping the most common DNA and genes. This sample has 530,000 or so distinct CDR3 sequences in its table, and about 12% of those were observed once. The ten largest account for about 9.4% of the sample. Sequences were derived from PBMCs from blood, sampled on the day of vaccination. These TCRs come from a man aged 50-59 years who received an inactivated influenza vaccine. Donor details come from another sample of the same person, matched by shared clones.

The table lists this clonotype with a few counts. The chain carries TRBV7-9 and TRBJ1-2, with TRBD1 matching 8 bases. CDR1 is SEHNR and CDR2 is FQNEAQ in the germline V gene (reference sequence). V shed 7 bases, J shed 4 bases, and the junction held 11 bases outside the gene matches. CDR3 length: 15 residues. The CDR3 reads CASKLGRQGSYGYTF. The DNA for the CDR3 is TGTGCCAGCAAACTGGGACGACAGGGGAGCTATGGCTACACCTTC.

This clonotype came up a few times. The chain joins TRBV5-1 to TRBJ2-7; D call uncertain. CDR1 and CDR2 from the germline V gene are SGHRS and YFSETQ. This CDR3 has 15 amino acids. Trimming removed 5 bases at V and 3 bases at J, with 18 bases between. The CDR3 DNA sequence: TGCGCCAGCAGTGTGATGCAGCCCACGGACTACGAGCAGTACTTC. It specifies CASSVMQPTDYEQYF.

This clonotype was picked up a small number of times. The chain couples TRBV29-1 to TRBJ2-7, with 8 bases matching TRBD1. The V and J ends lost 4 bases and 1 base, in that order; junction bases with no gene match: 0. Germline V gene sequence: CDR1 SQVTM, CDR2 ANQGSEA. CDR3 length: 12 residues. CDR3 in DNA: TGCAGCGTTGGGGACAGGTCCTACGAGCAGTACTTC. It encodes CSVGDRSYEQYF.

This clonotype was seen only a few times. The chain couples TRBV7-2 to TRBJ2-2; D unclear. Germline V gives CDR1 SGHTA, CDR2 FQGNSA. This CDR3 is built from 16 residues. The germline V and J ends were trimmed by 2 bases and 3 bases, with 13 bases remaining between them. CDR3 sequence: CASSLTTPPDTGELFF. CDR3 in DNA: TGTGCCAGCAGCTTAACCACCCCGCCGGACACCGGGGAGCTGTTTTTT.

This clonotype was detected only a few times. The V gene is TRBV4-2, the J gene TRBJ2-3; 9 positions match TRBD2. Trimming took 4 bases from V and 3 from J; bases not matched to a gene: 5. CDR1 and CDR2 from the germline V gene are LGHNA and YNFKEQ. The CDR3 is 15 amino acids. The CDR3 coding sequence is TGTGCCAGCAGCCGGCCGGGACTAGCTACAGATACGCAGTATTTT. Protein: CASSRPGLATDTQYF.

This clonotype was found a few times. V and J are TRBV21-1 and TRBJ2-7; TRBD1 is the table's D call, not checked against the DNA. TRBV21-1 is a documented pseudogene. This CDR3 contains 16 residues. In DNA, the CDR3 is TGTGCCAGCAGCAAATGTGGGGTACAGGGGAGCTACGAGCAGTACTTC. Its protein is CASSKCGVQGSYEQYF.

This clonotype was detected a few times. The rearrangement links TRBV7-2 to TRBJ2-5; the D gene is possibly TRBD1 (6 bases). The CDR3 has 15 amino acids. V lost 1 base to trimming and J lost 4 bases, with 13 bases between them. Germline V lookup: CDR1 SGHTA, CDR2 FQGNSA. CDR3 amino acids: CASSLGLQGRETQYF. CDR3 sequence (DNA): TGTGCCAGCAGCTTAGGCCTCCAGGGGAGAGAGACCCAGTACTTC.

This clonotype occurred many times. The rearrangement joins TRBV4-2 to TRBJ2-3, with TRBD2 identical over 8 bases. The V gene end was trimmed by 1 base and the J gene end by 3 bases; junction bases not matched to a gene: 6. The CDR3 consists of 16 residues. Germline-derived CDR1 and CDR2 are LGHNA and YNFKEQ. The CDR3 DNA reads TGTGCCAGCAGCCAAGCGAGCGGGAGTGGTACAGATACGCAGTATTTT. Translation: CASSQASGSGTDTQYF.

V is TRBV7-2 and J is TRBJ1-5, with 7 bases matching TRBD1. Per the germline V gene, CDR1 is SGHTA and CDR2 is FQGNSA. The CDR3 covers 16 residues. V lost 4 bases and J lost 5; bases outside the gene matches: 11. CDR3 DNA sequence: TGTGCCAGCAGCTCCCACCCGGGACAGATTTATCAGCCCCAGCATTTT. Its translation is CASSSHPGQIYQPQHF.

This clonotype has only a few counts. V gene TRBV27 combines with J gene TRBJ2-3; D ambiguous. The germline V gene encodes CDR1 MNHEY and CDR2 SMNVEV (reference sequence). The CDR3 is 14 residues long. Trimming removed 2 bases at V and 5 bases at J, with 11 bases between. The CDR3 nucleotides are TGTGCCAGCAGTTTAATTAGAGGTGGAGATACGCAGTATTTT. It encodes CASSLIRGGDTQYF.

The J gene is TRBJ2-1, the V gene TRBV24-1; 7 positions match TRBD2. This CDR3 is 14 amino acids long. J lost 4 bases, V lost 5 bases, and 4 bases had no gene match. Looked up from germline, CDR1 is KGHDR and CDR2 is SFDVKD. CDR3 DNA: TGTGCCACCAGTGCCGGGACTACTTACAATGAGCAGTTCTTC. It translates to CATSAGTTYNEQFF.

The table lists this clonotype with many counts. The chain couples TRBV2 to TRBJ2-7, with 7 nucleotides matching TRBD1. Germline CDR1 reads SNHLY; CDR2 reads FYNNEI. After removal of 7 bases from V and 1 base from J, the junction contained 4 bases not matched to a gene. The CDR3 sequence is 13 residues long. CDR3: CASKQGFSYEQYF. DNA of the CDR3: TGTGCCAGCAAACAGGGGTTTTCCTACGAGCAGTACTTC.

In its sample, this clonotype was seen a few times. V is TRBV29-1 and J is TRBJ2-1, with a possible D match to TRBD1 (6 bases). The length of the CDR3 is 10 residues. Per the germline V gene, CDR1 is SQVTM and CDR2 is ANQGSEA. V dropped 7 bases and J dropped 9 bases, with 10 bases sitting between them. The CDR3 nucleotides are TGCAGCGGGGGGCTCGGTGAGCAGTTCTTC. This sequence encodes CSGGLGEQFF.

In this sample, this clonotype turned up a few times. The genes are TRBV6-2 or TRBV6-3 and TRBJ2-5, with a weak D call TRBD2 (5 bases). The V gene's germline CDR1 is MNHEY and CDR2 SVGEGT. The CDR3 spans 17 residues. The V and J ends lost 2 bases and 2 bases respectively, with 18 bases between them. CDR3 amino acids: CASSYDLGLAPQETQYF. The DNA for the CDR3 is TGTGCCAGCAGTTACGACTTAGGGCTAGCCCCTCAAGAGACCCAGTACTTC.

The chain recombines TRBV7-2 with TRBJ2-7; 11 bases line up with TRBD1. From germline, CDR1 is SGHTA and CDR2 FQGNSA. The CDR3 covers 15 residues. V lost 2 bases and J lost 5; bases outside the gene matches: 5. CDR3 loop: CASSLRTGGWNEQYF. The CDR3 DNA follows: TGTGCCAGCAGCTTAAGGACAGGGGGCTGGAACGAGCAGTACTTC.

V usage is TRBV11-2 and J usage is TRBJ2-5; 9 bases align to TRBD1. Germline CDR1 is SGHAT and CDR2 is FQNNGV. V shed 1 base, J shed 4 bases, and the junction held 10 bases outside the gene matches. This CDR3 region has 17 residues. The chain's CDR3 is CASSLGRDRAVRETQYF. Here the CDR3 DNA reads TGTGCCAGCAGCTTAGGCCGGGACAGGGCGGTTCGAGAGACCCAGTACTTC. Full variable domain (rest looked up from reference TRBV11-2 and TRBJ2-5): EAGVAQSPRYKIIEKRQSVAFWCNPISGHATLYWYQQILGQGPKLLIQFQNNGVVDDSQLPKDRFSAERLKGVDSTLKIQPAKLEDSAVYLCASSLGRDRAVRETQYFGPGTRLLVL.

Only a few counts were recorded for this clonotype. This chain uses TRBV6-1 with TRBJ1-6; 8 bases are a match to TRBD1. CDR1 MNHNS and CDR2 SASEGT come from the germline V gene. CDR3 length: 16 amino acids. Trimming removed 6 bases from V and 3 bases from J; junction bases left unmatched: 7. The CDR3 coding sequence is TGTGCCAGCAGGGGTGGACAGGGACTCTATAATTCACCCCTCCACTTT. Translating it yields CASRGGQGLYNSPLHF.

This clonotype has more than one count but fewer than ten. Here the CDR3 reads CASSTLAGVREQFF. CDR3 bases: TGTGCCAGCAGCACACTAGCGGGAGTCCGTGAGCAGTTCTTC. This sequence joins TRBV14 and TRBJ2-1; TRBD2 matches at 11 bases. CDR3 length equals 14 residues. After removal of 5 bases from V and 9 bases from J, the junction contained 6 bases not matched to a gene. Per germline, CDR1 SGHDN and CDR2 FVKESK.

This clonotype was counted at least ten times. The genes are TRBV12-3 or TRBV12-4 and TRBJ1-5; possibly TRBD1 for D (6 bases). The CDR3 loop spans 15 amino acids. Deletions cut 2 bases from V and 5 bases from J, with 13 bases between. CDR3 sequence (DNA): TGTGCCAGCAGTTTACGGACAGTAGGGGATCAGCCCCAGCATTTT. The encoded protein is CASSLRTVGDQPQHF.

This clonotype was counted between two and nine times. The chain recombines TRBV24-1 with TRBJ2-3; unclear D gene. The CDR3 contains 15 residues. Looked up from germline, CDR1 is KGHDR and CDR2 is SFDVKD. V was clipped by 3 bases and J by 6 bases, with 15 bases between them. The CDR3 sequence is CATSDHLLDSDTQYF. The CDR3 DNA follows: TGTGCCACCAGTGATCATTTACTTGATTCGGATACGCAGTATTTT.

In its sample, this clonotype was seen a few times. V usage is TRBV10-3 and J usage is TRBJ2-7; TRBD2 matches at 10 bases. With V trimmed by 4 bases and J by 4 bases, 7 bases remained unmatched. Germline-derived CDR1 and CDR2 are ENHRY and SYGVKD. This CDR3 comprises 15 residues. In DNA, the CDR3 is TGTGCCATCAGTGTAACCGGGACTAGCGAATACGAGCAGTACTTC. Residues: CAISVTGTSEYEQYF.

This clonotype was counted a few times. The V gene is TRBV15, the J gene TRBJ2-7; D possibly corresponds to TRBD1 (5 bases). The CDR3 sequence is 15 residues long. Deletions cut 0 bases from V and 2 bases from J, with 11 bases between. CDR1 LNHNV and CDR2 YYDKDF come from the germline V gene (reference sequence). CDR3 in amino acids: CATSREHDRTYEQYF. CDR3 sequence (DNA): TGTGCCACCAGCAGAGAACATGACAGAACCTACGAGCAGTACTTC. The variable domain in full, with the rest retrieved from reference TRBV15 and TRBJ2-7, is DAMVIQNPRYQVTQFGKPVTLSCSQTLNHNVMYWYQQKSSQAPKLLFHYYDKDFNNEADTPDNFQSRRPNTSFCFLDIRSPGLGDTAMYLCATSREHDRTYEQYFGPGTRLTVT.

The chain has TRBV13 and TRBJ2-3; D not resolved. The CDR3 runs 16 residues. Germline V gene lookup returns CDR1 PRHDT and CDR2 FYEKMQ (reference sequence). Deletions cut 5 bases from V and 2 bases from J, with 17 bases between. The CDR3 spells CASSPTMAVNTDTQYF. The CDR3 coding sequence is TGTGCCAGCAGCCCAACTATGGCAGTGAACACAGATACGCAGTATTTT. Based on the CDR3 plus reference TRBV13 and TRBJ2-3, the full variable domain is AAGVIQSPRHLIKEKRETATLKCYPIPRHDTVYWYQQGPGQDPQFLISFYEKMQSDKGSIPDRFSAQQFSDYHSELNMSSLELGDSALYFCASSPTMAVNTDTQYFGPGTRLTVL.

This clonotype has a handful of counts. The gene calls are TRBV20-1 and TRBJ1-2; D not certain. The V end was cut by 3 bases, the J end by 2 bases, with 7 bases between. The CDR3 is 12 residues long. Germline V gives CDR1 DFQATT, CDR2 SNEGSKA (reference sequence). CDR3 DNA: TGCAGTGCTAGTATAGGAAACTATGGCTACACCTTC. Amino acid sequence: CSASIGNYGYTF.